This passage covers 32 T cell receptor beta chains from one sample sequenced in a study of T cell repertoires in aging, cancer and after chemotherapy (dated by TCRdb to between 2018 and 2020). TCR beta rearrangements were amplified from genomic DNA isolated from peripheral blood, not from sorted cells or RNA. Sequencer: Illumina MiSeq. Multiplex touch-down PCR with a mixed TRB-A/B primer pool was used to amplify rearranged TRB sequences covering the V, D and J segments. TCRdb trimmed public reads at Q25 via fastp, called clones via MiXCR and kept in-frame beta chains. Records with the same CDR3 protein are collapsed into one entry carrying the most frequent genes and DNA. For this sample there are under 15,000 distinct CDR3 sequences; around 20% appear just once. 5.7% of the sample rests with the top ten. The sequenced sample consisted of blood. These receptor sequences come from a human donor in good health.

This clonotype is medium-sized by share. J is TRBJ2-3 and V is TRBV7-2; D is undetermined. The CDR3 has 11 residues. V was pared by 7 bases and J by 2 bases, with 4 bases between. Germline V CDR1 and CDR2: SGHTA, FQGNSA. The CDR3 nucleotides read TGTGCCAGCACAAACACAGATACGCAGTATTTT. This sequence encodes CASTNTDTQYF. The complete variable domain, with remaining parts taken from reference TRBV7-2 and TRBJ2-3, reads GAGVSQSPSNKVTEKGKDVELRCDPISGHTALYWYRQSLGQGLEFLIYFQGNSAPDKSGLPSDRFSAERTGGSVSTLTIQRTQQEDSAVYLCASTNTDTQYFGPGTRLTVL.

V usage is TRBV18 and J usage is TRBJ2-5, with 7 bases matching TRBD1. The CDR3 extends over 16 amino acids. V shed 6 bases, J shed 4 bases, and the junction held 14 bases outside the gene matches. Germline values: CDR1 KGHSH, CDR2 LQKENI. The CDR3 nucleotides read TGTGCCAGCTCCCCTTACTCGCAGGGGGTGGGAGAGACCCAGTACTTC. Its protein is CASSPYSQGVGETQYF.

This chain connects TRBV19 to TRBJ1-5; TRBD1 agrees at 11 bases. The germline V gene encodes CDR1 LNHDA and CDR2 SQIVND (reference sequence). This CDR3 contains 14 residues. Trimming took 6 bases from V and 7 from J; bases not matched to a gene: 5. The CDR3 nucleotides are TGTGCCAGTAGCGGGACAGGGGGAGGGCAGCCCCAGCATTTT. Protein sequence: CASSGTGGGQPQHF. Full variable domain (missing parts from reference TRBV19 and TRBJ1-5): DGGITQSPKYLFRKEGQNVTLSCEQNLNHDAMYWYRQDPGQGLRLIYYSQIVNDFQKGDIAEGYSVSREKKESFPLTVTSAQKNPTAFYLCASSGTGGGQPQHFGDGTRLSIL.

This clonotype was observed a handful of times. V usage is TRBV10-3 and J usage is TRBJ2-4; D is uncertain. This CDR3 comprises 13 residues. Germline CDR1 and CDR2: ENHRY and SYGVKD. V shed 6 bases and J shed 3 bases, with 9 bases lying between them. The CDR3 sequence is CAIRGWDKNIQYF. CDR3 nucleotide sequence: TGTGCCATCAGGGGGTGGGACAAAAACATTCAGTACTTC.

This clonotype has only a few counts. The rearrangement links TRBV12-3 or TRBV12-4 to TRBJ2-1, with 12 bases aligning to TRBD1. The J segment lost 10 bases and the V segment lost 11 bases, leaving 9 bases of the junction unmatched. This CDR3 is 13 amino acids long. The CDR3 loop is CASRDRGRQEQFF. Here the CDR3 DNA reads TGTGCCTCCCGGGACAGGGGGCGTCAAGAGCAGTTCTTC.

V and J are TRBV12-3 or TRBV12-4 and TRBJ2-7; 9 bases match TRBD1. The length of the CDR3 is 18 residues. The CDR3 spells CASGLAPKQGAVEYEQYF. The CDR3 region has the DNA TGTGCTAGTGGTTTGGCTCCTAAACAGGGGGCCGTTGAGTACGAGCAGTACTTC.

The rearrangement joins TRBV30 to TRBJ2-1, with 9 bases identical to TRBD2. Germline V gene data show CDR1 as GTSNPN and CDR2 as SVGIG (reference sequence). V trimming: 3 bases; J trimming: 2 bases; junction bases outside the gene matches: 8. This CDR3 spans 16 amino acids. CDR3 sequence: CAWSPTASGAYNEQFF. CDR3 sequence (DNA): TGTGCCTGGAGCCCCACGGCTAGCGGGGCCTACAATGAGCAGTTCTTC.

This chain uses TRBV7-2 with TRBJ2-2; no reliable D call. CDR1 is SGHTA and CDR2 is FQGNSA in the germline V gene. Trimming took off 5 bases at V and 6 bases at J, with 13 bases between the two ends. There are 14 residues in the CDR3. DNA of the CDR3: TGTGCCAGCAGCCCACAGACTGGGCCCGGGGAGCTGTTTTTT. The encoded protein is CASSPQTGPGELFF.

This clonotype was seen repeatedly, ten times or more. The CDR3: CASSPVGGEQYF. The CDR3 DNA is TGTGCCAGCAGCCCCGTCGGGGGCGAGCAGTACTTC. The genes are TRBV7-9 and TRBJ2-7; TRBD2 is a possible D gene (6 bases). Germline CDR1 reads SEHNR; CDR2 reads FQNEAQ (reference sequence). The CDR3 has 12 amino acids. Trimming left V 5 bases short and J 6 bases short, with 11 bases between.

This clonotype is medium-sized by share. This sequence joins TRBV19 and TRBJ1-2, with TRBD1 as a possible D gene (5 bases). V gave up 3 bases and J gave up 8 bases, with 16 bases separating them. Germline CDR1 reads LNHDA; CDR2 reads SQIVND (reference sequence). CDR3 length: 14 residues. The CDR3 protein is CASSMGLGDGGYTF. DNA for the CDR3: TGTGCCAGTAGTATGGGGCTGGGGGACGGCGGCTACACCTTC.

This clonotype rates as medium-sized. This sequence joins TRBV6-5 and TRBJ1-3; unclear D gene. The ends were cut back, 8 bases at V and 2 bases at J, with 7 bases in the middle. The CDR3 is made up of 12 amino acids. Germline V gene sequence: CDR1 MNHEY, CDR2 SVGAGI. This CDR3 is CASVGTGNTIYF. Written as DNA, the CDR3 is TGTGCCAGCGTGGGAACTGGAAACACCATATATTTT.

This clonotype was recorded a few times. The chain has TRBV27 and TRBJ2-7, with 7 positions matching TRBD2. The CDR3 spans 15 residues. CDR1 is MNHEY and CDR2 is SMNVEV in the germline V gene (reference sequence). V shed 1 base, J shed 2 bases, and the junction held 5 bases outside the gene matches. The CDR3 DNA sequence: TGTGCCAGCAGTTTATTTGCGGGGGAACCCTACGAGCAGTACTTC. This encodes CASSLFAGEPYEQYF.

This clonotype is labeled as medium-sized. V and J are TRBV6-5 and TRBJ1-3; TRBD1 is a possible D gene (5 bases). Germline assignment: CDR1 MNHEY and CDR2 SVGAGI. The length of the CDR3 is 13 residues. Trimming took off 5 bases at V and 2 bases at J, with 7 bases between the two ends. The CDR3 here is CASSRDAGNTIYF. For the CDR3, the DNA is TGTGCCAGCAGTAGGGACGCTGGAAACACCATATATTTT.

This clonotype was seen ten or more times. The chain couples TRBV30 to TRBJ2-1; D call uncertain. This CDR3 comprises 14 residues. The germline gives CDR1 GTSNPN, CDR2 SVGIG (reference sequence). V lost 3 bases and J lost 0, with 9 bases in between. CDR3 protein: CAWRKASSYNEQFF. The CDR3 region has the DNA TGTGCCTGGAGGAAGGCGAGCTCCTACAATGAGCAGTTCTTC.

The genes are TRBV2 and TRBJ1-5, with unresolved D. Trimming shortened V by 2 bases and J by 1 base, and 6 bases separated the two germline ends. This CDR3 region has 14 residues. Germline V lookup: CDR1 SNHLY, CDR2 FYNNEI. CDR3 sequence reads: CASSERSSNQPQHF. For the CDR3, the DNA is TGTGCCAGCAGTGAACGAAGCAGCAATCAGCCCCAGCATTTT.

This clonotype was seen a few times. This chain joins TRBV21-1 and TRBJ2-7; the D call in the table, TRBD2, was not verified against the DNA. TRBV21-1 counts as a pseudogene. This CDR3 region has 18 residues. CDR3 nucleotide sequence: TGTGCCAGCAGCAAACTAGCGGGGGGCCTCCCCCCCTCCTACGAGCAGTACTTC. Its translation is CASSKLAGGLPPSYEQYF.

The sample holds a few counts of this clonotype. The chain couples TRBV12-3 or TRBV12-4 to TRBJ1-1; the D gene is possibly TRBD1 (6 bases). The V end was cut by 5 bases, the J end by 1 base, with 11 bases between. The CDR3 contains 14 residues. CDR3: CASSIQGGNTEAFF. The CDR3, as DNA: TGTGCCAGCAGTATACAGGGCGGGAACACTGAAGCTTTCTTT.

Within the sample, this clonotype is medium-sized. The V gene is TRBV29-1, the J gene TRBJ2-3, with D tentatively TRBD1 or TRBD2 (5 bases each). This CDR3 comprises 13 residues. The germline V and J ends were trimmed by 7 bases and 5 bases, with 16 bases remaining between them. Per germline, CDR1 SQVTM and CDR2 ANQGSEA. CDR3 in DNA: TGCAGCGGGGGCCTAGGAGGTGTAGATACGCAGTATTTT. This sequence encodes CSGGLGGVDTQYF.

This chain joins TRBV5-8 and TRBJ2-3, with 7 positions matching TRBD2. The CDR3 runs to 14 residues. Losses at the gene ends were 4 bases for V and 3 bases for J; bases not matched to a gene: 5. Looked up from germline, CDR1 is SGHTS and CDR2 is YDEGEE. For the CDR3, the DNA is TGTGCCAGCAGCATCGGACTAGGTACAGATACGCAGTATTTT. This sequence encodes CASSIGLGTDTQYF.

This chain connects TRBV23-1 to TRBJ1-2, with 11 bases fitting TRBD1. TRBV23-1 belongs to the ORF category, with a function that is uncertain. The CDR3 totals 14 residues. With 4 bases clipped from V and 6 bases from J, the junction kept 4 bases outside the gene matches. The CDR3 loop reads CASSLSDRGHGYTF. The CDR3 DNA reads as TGCGCCAGCAGTCTCTCGGACAGGGGGCATGGCTACACCTTC.

This sequence joins TRBV19 and TRBJ2-3, with 10 bases that match TRBD1. This CDR3 contains 20 residues. Germline CDR1 reads LNHDA; CDR2 reads SQIVND (reference sequence). The trim removed 2 bases at V and 0 bases at J, leaving 14 bases unmatched. The CDR3 nucleotides read TGTGCCAGTAGTATAAGGTCGGGACAGGGGTCCGATCGTAGCACAGATACGCAGTATTTT. Translation gives CASSIRSGQGSDRSTDTQYF.

The sample holds a few counts of this clonotype. The rearrangement links TRBV9 to TRBJ1-1; D uncertain. CDR1 and CDR2 (germline): SGDLS, YYNGEE. The CDR3 has 14 amino acids. Trimming took 5 bases from V and 1 from J, leaving 12 bases between them. This CDR3 reads CASSSRAQNTEAFF. For the CDR3, the DNA is TGTGCCAGCAGTTCCCGGGCGCAGAACACTGAAGCTTTCTTT. Complete variable domain (other parts from reference TRBV9 and TRBJ1-1): DSGVTQTPKHLITATGQRVTLRCSPRSGDLSVYWYQQSLDQGLQFLIQYYNGEERAKGNILERFSAQQFPDLHSELNLSSLELGDSALYFCASSSRAQNTEAFFGQGTRLTVV.

This clonotype is medium-sized by share. V is TRBV19 and J is TRBJ1-6; 8 nucleotides agree with TRBD1. Trimming at V came to 5 bases and at J to 9 bases, leaving 9 bases not matched to a gene. Looked up from germline, CDR1 is LNHDA and CDR2 is SQIVND (reference sequence). The CDR3 covers 15 residues. The CDR3 region has the DNA TGTGCCAGTAGTCTCGGACAGGGATCGGGTTCACCCCTCCACTTT. Translation gives CASSLGQGSGSPLHF.

This chain uses TRBV19 with TRBJ2-3; 8 bases match TRBD1. The CDR3 is made up of 17 amino acids. Germline CDR1 is LNHDA and CDR2 is SQIVND (reference sequence). Trimming cost V 3 bases and J 2 bases; bases outside gene matches: 10. CDR3 DNA sequence: TGTGCCAGTAGTATGGGATCTTGGACAGGGCTCACAGATACGCAGTATTTT. This gives the protein CASSMGSWTGLTDTQYF.

The V and J genes are TRBV4-3 and TRBJ2-3, with 8 bases lining up with TRBD2. CDR1 is LGHNA, CDR2 YSLEER, per germline. Trimming cost V 0 bases and J 11 bases; bases outside gene matches: 16. This CDR3 has 17 residues. As DNA, the CDR3 is TGCGCCAGCAGCCAAGATCGGGCGAGCGGGGGACGGGTGCGGCAGTATTTT. As protein: CASSQDRASGGRVRQYF.

In its sample, this clonotype is medium-sized. The chain uses TRBV6-5 and TRBJ1-1; D remains unclear. V was cut by 5 bases and J by 0 bases, with 4 bases left in between. This CDR3 has 12 amino acids. The germline gives CDR1 MNHEY, CDR2 SVGAGI. In DNA form, the CDR3 reads TGTGCCAGCAGTCCCATGAACACTGAAGCTTTCTTT. The encoded protein is CASSPMNTEAFF.

Worth noting for this clonotype: This sequence may be a read error, since a much larger clone differs from it by one base. The chain links TRBV19 to TRBJ2-3, with 10 bases matching TRBD2. This CDR3 is built from 15 residues. CDR1 and CDR2 (germline): LNHDA, SQIVND (reference sequence). CDR3 coding DNA: TGTGCCAGTACCGAGATAGCGGGGGGCACAGATACGCGGTATTTT. It yields the protein CASTEIAGGTDTRYF.

The table lists this clonotype with a few counts. This chain joins TRBV6-5 and TRBJ1-2; D gene ambiguous. The V end lost 7 bases, the J end lost 4 bases, and 22 bases lay between the germline ends. The germline gives CDR1 MNHEY, CDR2 SVGAGI. The CDR3 consists of 16 residues. The CDR3 protein is CASTATRSQDGYGYTF. CDR3 in DNA: TGTGCCAGCACCGCAACCCGATCCCAAGATGGCTATGGCTACACCTTC.

The rearrangement links TRBV7-2 to TRBJ2-3; 9 bases are a match to TRBD2. Germline V gene lookup returns CDR1 SGHTA and CDR2 FQGNSA. After removal of 5 bases from V and 1 base from J, the junction contained 7 bases not matched to a gene. The CDR3 runs to 16 residues. The CDR3 DNA follows: TGTGCCAGCAGCCCCGGAAAGCGGGGGGGCACAGATACGCAGTATTTT. It yields the protein CASSPGKRGGTDTQYF. Complete variable domain (other parts from reference TRBV7-2 and TRBJ2-3): GAGVSQSPSNKVTEKGKDVELRCDPISGHTALYWYRQSLGQGLEFLIYFQGNSAPDKSGLPSDRFSAERTGGSVSTLTIQRTQQEDSAVYLCASSPGKRGGTDTQYFGPGTRLTVL.

As to this clonotype: This may be a read error, as it is one base from a much larger clone. The chain employs TRBV6-5 and TRBJ1-2; D perhaps matches TRBD1 (5 bases). The CDR3 totals 17 residues. Germline V gene sequence: CDR1 MNHEY, CDR2 SVGAGI. The ends were cut back, 4 bases at V and 1 base at J, with 19 bases in the middle. The CDR3 here is CASSFSSGTDYNYGYTF. The CDR3 DNA follows: TGTGCCAGCAGTTTCTCGTCAGGGACGGATTATAACTATGGCTACACCTTC.

This clonotype rates as medium-sized (0.01 to 0.1%). CDR3 residues: CASGVGAEAGELFF. DNA of the CDR3: TGTGCCAGTGGGGTGGGGGCTGAGGCCGGGGAGCTGTTTTTT. V usage is TRBV19 and J usage is TRBJ2-2, with D possibly being TRBD1 (6 bases). V was clipped by 8 bases and J by 6 bases, with 16 bases between them. This CDR3 region has 14 residues. Germline V gene sequence: CDR1 LNHDA, CDR2 SQIVND (reference sequence).

This clonotype is labeled medium-sized. The rearrangement uses TRBV6-1 and TRBJ1-2; D call uncertain. This CDR3 contains 15 residues. The germline gives CDR1 MNHNS, CDR2 SASEGT. V was clipped by 3 bases and J by 1 base, with 12 bases between them. CDR3 nucleotide sequence: TGTGCCAGCAGTGATTCAGGTTTCGGTAACTATGGCTACACCTTC. It codes for CASSDSGFGNYGYTF.